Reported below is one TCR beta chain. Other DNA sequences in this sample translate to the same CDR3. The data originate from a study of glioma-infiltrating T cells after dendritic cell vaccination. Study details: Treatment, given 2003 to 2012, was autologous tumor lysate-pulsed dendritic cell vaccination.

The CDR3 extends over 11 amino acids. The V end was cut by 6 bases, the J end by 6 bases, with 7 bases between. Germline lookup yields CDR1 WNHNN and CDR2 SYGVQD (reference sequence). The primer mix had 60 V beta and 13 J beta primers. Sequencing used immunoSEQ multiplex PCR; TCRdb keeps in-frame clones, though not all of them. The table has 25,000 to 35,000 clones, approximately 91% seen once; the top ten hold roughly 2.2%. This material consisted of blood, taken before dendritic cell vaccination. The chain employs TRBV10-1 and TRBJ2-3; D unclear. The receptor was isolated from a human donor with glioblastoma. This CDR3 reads CASRSGDTQYF. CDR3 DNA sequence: TGCGCCAGCAGGTCGGGTGATACGCAGTATTTT.